The 6 T cell receptor beta chains below all came from one sample that was sequenced in a study of T cell responses to AZD1222 COVID-19 vaccine. Some clones are missing from TCRdb's copy, which holds only in-frame ones; the method was immunoSEQ multiplex PCR. The sample has approximately 110,000 clones, around 90% seen once; the top ten hold 1% to 1.5%. This material consisted of peripheral blood, taken on day 0 of AZD1222 vaccination. The origin of the receptors is an adult in good health.

The V gene is TRBV19, the J gene TRBJ1-2; D is possibly TRBD1 (5 bases). Deletions cut 5 bases from V and 4 bases from J, with 11 bases between. This CDR3 is built from 13 residues. Germline values: CDR1 LNHDA, CDR2 SQIVND (reference sequence). The CDR3: CASSRTGTYGYTF. CDR3 nucleotide sequence: TGTGCCAGTAGTCGAACAGGTACCTATGGCTACACCTTC.

CDR3 sequence (DNA): TGTGCCTGGAGTGAGACAGGGAACTATGGCTACACCTTC. Residues: CAWSETGNYGYTF. The chain joins TRBV30 to TRBJ1-2; 7 bases fit TRBD1. Germline-derived CDR1 and CDR2 are GTSNPN and SVGIG (reference sequence). The CDR3 contains 13 residues. The V and J ends lost 1 base and 2 bases, in that order; junction bases with no gene match: 1.

The chain combines TRBV10-3 with TRBJ2-7, with 11 bases lining up with TRBD2. Per germline, CDR1 ENHRY and CDR2 SYGVKD. Unmatched junction bases numbered 6, after V lost 10 bases and J lost 4 bases. The CDR3 is 13 residues long. As DNA, the CDR3 is TGTGCCACTGGACTAGCGGGCGAGTACGAGCAGTACTTC. Translation gives CATGLAGEYEQYF.

The chain employs TRBV2 and TRBJ1-5; TRBD1 matches at 9 bases. This CDR3 spans 14 amino acids. CDR1 is SNHLY and CDR2 is FYNNEI in the germline V gene. V shed 7 bases and J 2 bases; nucleotides not matched to a gene: 3. CDR3 sequence: CASTWTGGNQPQHF. The CDR3 nucleotides are TGTGCCAGCACCTGGACAGGGGGCAATCAGCCCCAGCATTTT.

The chain couples TRBV28 to TRBJ2-1; TRBD2 agrees at 10 bases. The CDR3 is 15 amino acids. V dropped 3 bases and J dropped 8; count of bases not matched to a gene: 7. Germline V CDR1 and CDR2: MDHEN, SYDVKM. CDR3 region: CASSLASGSADEQFF. Here the CDR3 DNA reads TGTGCCAGCAGTTTGGCTAGCGGGAGTGCGGATGAGCAGTTCTTC.

The chain employs TRBV3-1 (or the pseudogene TRBV3-2) and TRBJ2-1; 9 bases fit TRBD1. Germline loops: CDR1 LGHDT, CDR2 YNNKEL (reference sequence). With V trimmed by 3 bases and J by 10 bases, 7 bases remained unmatched. CDR3 length: 14 amino acids. CDR3 in amino acids: CASSQGGQGGEQFF. CDR3 DNA sequence: TGTGCCAGCAGCCAGGGGGGACAGGGTGGGGAGCAGTTCTTC.